The 26 T cell receptor beta chains in this list originate from one sample, sequenced in a study of shared clonotypes between healthy human individuals. Method: immunoSEQ multiplex PCR; TCRdb's copy keeps in-frame clones and lacks some. The data contain under 2,500,000 clones, about 94% of them singletons. The sequenced sample consisted of naive CD4+ T cells sorted from blood. As for subset: CD45RA+ positively selected. The receptors here all came from a man aged 18 to 35 in good health.

Here the CDR3 DNA reads TGTGCCAGCAGTGGTCACAGGGGCAATGAGCAGTTCTTC. It is translated as CASSGHRGNEQFF. The chain employs TRBV6-1 and TRBJ2-1; TRBD1 matches 7 bases. CDR3 length equals 13 residues. With 4 bases clipped from V and 6 bases from J, the junction kept 3 bases outside the gene matches. Germline V gene data show CDR1 as MNHNS and CDR2 as SASEGT.

This chain links TRBV9 with TRBJ2-2; 11 positions match TRBD2. V lost 0 bases to trimming and J lost 4 bases; unmatched junction nucleotides: 2. CDR3 length: 16 residues. The germline CDR1 and CDR2 sequences are SGDLS and YYNGEE. The CDR3 protein is CASSVGLAGLTGELFF. The CDR3 coding sequence is TGTGCCAGCAGCGTAGGACTAGCGGGGCTCACCGGGGAGCTGTTTTTT.

V and J are TRBV28 and TRBJ2-5; no clear D gene. The germline V and J ends were trimmed by 6 bases and 5 bases, with 13 bases remaining between them. The length of the CDR3 is 13 residues. Germline CDR1 is MDHEN and CDR2 is SYDVKM. Here the CDR3 reads CASRMPAAETQYF. The CDR3 DNA follows: TGTGCCAGCAGGATGCCCGCTGCGGAGACCCAGTACTTC.

The rearrangement joins TRBV27 to TRBJ2-7; no clear D gene. The V gene's germline CDR1 is MNHEY and CDR2 SMNVEV (reference sequence). V was trimmed by 2 bases and J by 3 bases, leaving 8 bases between them. The CDR3 contains 13 residues. CDR3 bases: TGTGCCAGCAGTTTAAGGGTTTACTACGAGCAGTACTTC. This encodes CASSLRVYYEQYF.

The chain carries TRBV5-4 and TRBJ1-1; 7 nucleotides line up with TRBD1. There are 15 residues in the CDR3. V gave up 3 bases and J gave up 0 bases; unmatched junction bases: 5. Germline CDR1 is SGHNT and CDR2 is YYREEE (reference sequence). CDR3 amino acids: CASSSIGTVNTEAFF. Here the CDR3 DNA reads TGTGCCAGCAGCTCGATCGGGACAGTGAACACTGAAGCTTTCTTT.

The count of this clone is one. The chain employs TRBV15 and TRBJ2-7; a possible D gene is TRBD2 (5 bases). Germline CDR1 and CDR2: LNHNV and YYDKDF (reference sequence). The CDR3 runs 14 residues. V was cut by 3 bases and J by 7 bases, with 16 bases left in between. The CDR3 here is CATSSLTRREEQYF. The DNA of the CDR3 is TGTGCCACCAGCAGTCTGACCCGACGGGAAGAGCAGTACTTC.

The V and J genes are TRBV9 and TRBJ2-2; possible D gene TRBD1, 5 bases. Germline V CDR1 and CDR2: SGDLS, YYNGEE. The CDR3 is made up of 15 amino acids. V was clipped by 5 bases and J by 0 bases, with 11 bases between them. CDR3 coding DNA: TGTGCCAGCAGTCAGCAGGGAACGAACACCGGGGAGCTGTTTTTT. It translates to CASSQQGTNTGELFF.

This rearrangement joins TRBV5-1 to TRBJ2-5; D ambiguous. CDR1 is SGHRS, CDR2 YFSETQ, per germline. CDR3 length: 14 amino acids. V was clipped by 4 bases and J by 2 bases, with 12 bases between them. This CDR3 is CASSNLGLQETQYF. In DNA form, the CDR3 reads TGCGCCAGCAGCAACCTTGGGCTTCAAGAGACCCAGTACTTC. Based on the CDR3 plus reference TRBV5-1 and TRBJ2-5, the full variable domain is KAGVTQTPRYLIKTRGQQVTLSCSPISGHRSVSWYQQTPGQGLQFLFEYFSETQRNKGNFPGRFSGRQFSNSRSEMNVSTLELGDSALYLCASSNLGLQETQYFGPGTRLLVL.

The rearrangement links TRBV7-2 to TRBJ2-5; TRBD2 matches 7 bases. V lost 3 bases to trimming and J lost 1 base; unmatched junction nucleotides: 5. The CDR3 totals 15 residues. Germline lookup yields CDR1 SGHTA and CDR2 FQGNSA. The CDR3 DNA is TGTGCCAGCAGCTTCACCCGGGGGGTCCAAGAGACCCAGTACTTC. This translates into CASSFTRGVQETQYF.

The chain is built from TRBV7-2 and TRBJ2-1, with TRBD2 matching over 8 bases. Trimming at V came to 1 base and at J to 6 bases, leaving 5 bases not matched to a gene. The CDR3 is made up of 15 amino acids. Germline assignment: CDR1 SGHTA and CDR2 FQGNSA. The CDR3 coding sequence is TGTGCCAGCAGCTTAGTAGCGGGGTCGCCCAATGAGCAGTTCTTC. Translated, it gives CASSLVAGSPNEQFF.

This chain links TRBV18 with TRBJ1-1, with D uncertain. V gave up 3 bases and J gave up 10 bases, with 12 bases separating them. Germline values: CDR1 KGHSH, CDR2 LQKENI. This CDR3 is built from 12 residues. In DNA form, the CDR3 reads TGTGCCAGCTCACCCGACTCCTTCGGAGCTTTCTTT. Its translation is CASSPDSFGAFF.

The chain combines TRBV5-1 with TRBJ2-3; D is perhaps TRBD1 (6 bases). The V gene lost 4 bases and the J gene lost 1 base, with 22 bases spanning the gap. This CDR3 is 18 amino acids long. The germline V gene encodes CDR1 SGHRS and CDR2 YFSETQ. The CDR3 reads CASSHREYSQLGTDTQYF. Here the CDR3 DNA reads TGCGCCAGCAGCCACAGGGAATATTCTCAATTGGGCACAGATACGCAGTATTTT.

The V gene is TRBV2, the J gene TRBJ2-5, with D perhaps TRBD1 or TRBD2 (5 bases each). The CDR3 covers 15 residues. V shed 5 bases and J shed 2 bases, with 15 bases lying between them. Germline CDR1 is SNHLY and CDR2 is FYNNEI. CDR3 bases: TGTGCCAGCAGTTCTGGCAGAGGGGATCAAGAGACCCAGTACTTC. Translation: CASSSGRGDQETQYF.

The rearrangement uses TRBV28 and TRBJ2-7; D possibly matches TRBD1 or TRBD2 (5 bases each). Germline assignment: CDR1 MDHEN and CDR2 SYDVKM. The CDR3 is 15 residues long. Trimming pared 1 base from V and 2 bases from J, leaving 12 bases between. CDR3 residues: CASSLSGQGPYEQYF. DNA for the CDR3: TGTGCCAGCAGTTTATCGGGGCAGGGACCCTACGAGCAGTACTTC.

The rearrangement links TRBV28 to TRBJ1-2; maybe TRBD1 (5 bases). Per the germline V gene, CDR1 is MDHEN and CDR2 is SYDVKM. Trimming took off 7 bases at V and 4 bases at J, with 16 bases between the two ends. This CDR3 is 14 amino acids long. CDR3 region: CASNPPGGTYGYTF. CDR3 in DNA: TGTGCCAGCAACCCTCCGGGGGGAACCTATGGCTACACCTTC.

The chain employs TRBV18 and TRBJ1-3; 7 positions match TRBD1. V lost 3 bases and J lost 5; bases outside the gene matches: 7. CDR1 is KGHSH, CDR2 LQKENI, per germline. There are 15 residues in the CDR3. This CDR3 is CASSPGTDLRNTIYF. CDR3 bases: TGTGCCAGCTCACCTGGGACAGATTTACGAAACACCATATATTTT.

This clone is a singleton in its sample. In the same sample, other DNA sequences code for this CDR3. J is TRBJ1-1 and V is TRBV27; TRBD1 matches 8 bases. The J segment lost 0 bases and the V segment lost 6 bases, leaving 3 bases of the junction unmatched. CDR3 length equals 14 residues. The germline CDR1 and CDR2 sequences are MNHEY and SMNVEV (reference sequence). The CDR3 region is CASSFRGLNTEAFF. The CDR3 DNA sequence: TGTGCCAGCAGCTTCAGGGGGCTGAACACTGAAGCTTTCTTT.

The chain uses TRBV6-6 and TRBJ1-2; 7 bases are a match to TRBD1. Germline V gene lookup returns CDR1 MNHNY and CDR2 SVGAGI (reference sequence). Trimming at V came to 2 bases and at J to 2 bases, leaving 8 bases not matched to a gene. This CDR3 is built from 16 residues. The CDR3 is CASSYLTGQLNYGYTF. DNA for the CDR3: TGTGCCAGCAGTTACCTGACGGGACAGCTGAACTATGGCTACACCTTC.

This clone was observed once. The chain is built from TRBV25-1 and TRBJ1-1; 9 nucleotides match TRBD1. CDR1 and CDR2 (germline): MGHDK, SYGVNS. CDR3 length: 15 residues. V lost 2 bases and J lost 4; bases outside the gene matches: 5. Here the CDR3 reads CASSEAGQGVTEAFF. DNA of the CDR3: TGTGCCAGCAGTGAAGCGGGACAGGGAGTCACTGAAGCTTTCTTT.

J is TRBJ2-7 and V is TRBV15; TRBD2 agrees at 11 bases. Per germline, CDR1 LNHNV and CDR2 YYDKDF (reference sequence). The CDR3 is made up of 16 amino acids. Trimming cost V 1 base and J 3 bases; bases outside gene matches: 5. CDR3 in DNA: TGTGCCACCAGCAGAGCACTAGCGGGAGTGGGCTACGAGCAGTACTTC. The encoded protein is CATSRALAGVGYEQYF.

The chain carries TRBV6-6 and TRBJ2-3; 9 positions match TRBD1. Germline lookup yields CDR1 MNHNY and CDR2 SVGAGI (reference sequence). V shed 6 bases, J shed 3 bases, and the junction held 10 bases outside the gene matches. The CDR3 extends over 16 amino acids. The CDR3 sequence: CASRLPGQGNTDTQYF. The CDR3 bases are TGTGCCAGCAGGTTGCCGGGACAGGGAAATACAGATACGCAGTATTTT.

This clone came up once. The chain recombines TRBV5-1 with TRBJ2-7, with 8 bases that match TRBD2. Trimming at V came to 6 bases and at J to 4 bases, leaving 9 bases not matched to a gene. The germline CDR1 and CDR2 sequences are SGHRS and YFSETQ. There are 14 residues in the CDR3. In nucleotides, the CDR3 is TGCGCCAGCAAGGTGATAGCGGGGCCTTACGAGCAGTACTTC. Protein: CASKVIAGPYEQYF.

This clone was recorded once. V usage is TRBV29-1 and J usage is TRBJ1-1, with D unresolved. The V end was cut by 5 bases, the J end by 4 bases, with 14 bases between. This CDR3 spans 13 amino acids. Germline V gene sequence: CDR1 SQVTM, CDR2 ANQGSEA. CDR3 sequence: CSVSGGPGTEAFF. The CDR3 DNA reads TGCAGCGTTTCAGGCGGCCCGGGCACTGAAGCTTTCTTT.

This chain uses TRBV27 with TRBJ2-1; 9 bases map to TRBD2. The CDR3 runs to 14 residues. Germline-derived CDR1 and CDR2 are MNHEY and SMNVEV (reference sequence). V was pared by 8 bases and J by 4 bases, with 6 bases of the junction left unmatched. The CDR3 is CASGSGLAYNEQFF. The CDR3 DNA sequence: TGTGCCAGCGGGTCGGGACTAGCTTACAATGAGCAGTTCTTC.

This rearrangement joins TRBV5-1 to TRBJ1-1; TRBD1 might be the D (5 bases). The germline V and J ends were trimmed by 4 bases and 6 bases, with 19 bases remaining between them. The CDR3 contains 15 residues. Germline-derived CDR1 and CDR2 are SGHRS and YFSETQ. The CDR3 loop is CASSGHGTRNAEAFF. The CDR3 nucleotides read TGCGCCAGCAGCGGCCATGGGACGCGAAACGCTGAAGCTTTCTTT. Supplemented by reference TRBV5-1 and TRBJ1-1, the full variable domain reads KAGVTQTPRYLIKTRGQQVTLSCSPISGHRSVSWYQQTPGQGLQFLFEYFSETQRNKGNFPGRFSGRQFSNSRSEMNVSTLELGDSALYLCASSGHGTRNAEAFFGQGTRLTVV.

The chain combines TRBV2 with TRBJ2-2, with a tentative D call TRBD1 (6 bases). Trimming left V 5 bases short and J 6 bases short, with 10 bases between. The germline V gene encodes CDR1 SNHLY and CDR2 FYNNEI. The CDR3 covers 13 residues. CDR3 sequence reads: CASSSQGAGELFF. Written as DNA, the CDR3 is TGTGCCAGCAGTTCACAGGGCGCCGGGGAGCTGTTTTTT.